What follows is one T cell receptor (beta chain) and its context. Its antigen is not identified. This record belongs to a study of shared clonotypes between healthy human individuals. Overall study context: Researchers assigned three CD4 naive, three CD4 memory, two CD8 naive and one CD8 memory plate to each donor. Notes on the study in general: Across subsets, estimated richness was generally greater for naive than for memory populations.

Repertoires were generated with immunoSEQ multiplex PCR, while TCRdb's copy carries only in-frame clones and drops some. The profile covers under 1 million clones, with about 96% appearing a single time and less than 0.25% taken by the ten largest. The naive CD8 population came from CD45RO-negative cells selected for CCR7, without terminally differentiated effector memory CD45RA+ cells. Trimming left V 6 bases short and J 2 bases short, with 8 bases between. CDR1 is DFQATT and CDR2 is SNEGSKA in the germline V gene (reference sequence). The CDR3 is 11 residues long. The clonotype comes from a man aged 25 to 45 in good health. The specimen was naive CD8+ T cells sorted from blood. V usage is TRBV20-1 and J usage is TRBJ2-7; weak D call: TRBD1 (5 bases). The CDR3 region is CSAIQAYEQYF. CDR3 nucleotide sequence: TGCAGTGCCATACAGGCCTACGAGCAGTACTTC.